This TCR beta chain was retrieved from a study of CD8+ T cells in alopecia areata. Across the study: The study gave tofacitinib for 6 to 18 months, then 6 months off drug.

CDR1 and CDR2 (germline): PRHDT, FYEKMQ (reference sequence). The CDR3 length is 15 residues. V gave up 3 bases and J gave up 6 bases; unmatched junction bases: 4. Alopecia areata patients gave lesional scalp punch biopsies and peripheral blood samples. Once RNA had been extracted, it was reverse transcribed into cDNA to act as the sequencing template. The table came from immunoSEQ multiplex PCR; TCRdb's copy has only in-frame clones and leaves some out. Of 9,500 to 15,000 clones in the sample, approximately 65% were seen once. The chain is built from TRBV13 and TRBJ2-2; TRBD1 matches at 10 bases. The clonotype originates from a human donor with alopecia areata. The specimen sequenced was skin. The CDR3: CASSFRDRGAGELFF. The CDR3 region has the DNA TGTGCCAGCAGCTTCCGGGACAGGGGTGCCGGGGAGCTGTTTTTT. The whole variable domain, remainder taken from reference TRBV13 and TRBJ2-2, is AAGVIQSPRHLIKEKRETATLKCYPIPRHDTVYWYQQGPGQDPQFLISFYEKMQSDKGSIPDRFSAQQFSDYHSELNMSSLELGDSALYFCASSFRDRGAGELFFGEGSRLTVL.